This is a list of T cell receptor beta chains from one sample in a study of PD-1 blockade in classical Hodgkin lymphoma. The data were produced by immunoSEQ multiplex PCR, yet TCRdb's version contains in-frame clones alone and is incomplete. The sample yields about 86,000 clones, 85% to 90% seen once. Sequencing used peripheral blood mononuclear cells (PBMCs), obtained before the second cycle of nivolumab. These receptors were collected from a human donor with classical Hodgkin lymphoma. The CDR3 runs from the conserved cysteine through the conserved F or W. A D gene is named only where the DNA matches it firmly. The size of a clone is reported for some rows only, either as once, few or many, or as a class for expanded clones.

CDR3 protein | CDR3 DNA | J gene | V gene | clone size | D gene
CASSPRTGVSNTEAFF | TGTGCCAGCTCACCTAGGACAGGGGTTTCAAACACTGAAGCTTTCTTT | TRBJ1-1 | TRBV18 | . | TRBD1
CAISEGETSTDTQYF | TGTGCCATCAGTGAAGGGGAGACGAGCACAGATACGCAGTATTTT | TRBJ2-3 | TRBV10-3 | . | .
CANSLVPYEQYF | TGTGCCAACAGCTTAGTACCCTACGAGCAGTACTTC | TRBJ2-7 | TRBV7-9 | . | .
CASSLGRLDFPYEQYF | TGTGCCAGCAGCTTAGGGCGACTAGACTTTCCCTACGAGCAGTACTTC | TRBJ2-7 | TRBV7-9 | . | .
CASSKRTYQETQYF | TGTGCCAGCAGCAAACGGACGTACCAAGAGACCCAGTACTTC | TRBJ2-5 | TRBV7-2 | few | .
CAWSVPARRGFYEQYF | TGTGCCTGGAGTGTACCCGCAAGGAGAGGGTTTTACGAGCAGTACTTC | TRBJ2-7 | TRBV30 | . | .
CASSQDPRDGYEQYF | TGTGCCAGCAGCCAAGACCCTCGGGACGGTTACGAGCAGTACTTC | TRBJ2-7 | TRBV4-2 | once | .
CASSSGTAYNGQFF | TGTGCCAGCAGTTCCGGGACTGCCTACAATGGGCAGTTCTTC | TRBJ2-1 | TRBV27 | . | .
CASSQDWGLNQPQHF | TGCGCCAGCAGCCAAGATTGGGGACTCAATCAGCCCCAGCATTTT | TRBJ1-5 | TRBV4-1 | . | .
CASSQEWRENNEQFF | TGCGCCAGCAGCCAAGAGTGGCGGGAAAACAATGAGCAGTTCTTC | TRBJ2-1 | TRBV4-1 | . | .
CASRFGTSHNEQFF | TGTGCCAGCAGATTCGGGACTAGTCACAATGAGCAGTTCTTC | TRBJ2-1 | TRBV28 | . | TRBD2
CASSSPYEQYF | TGTGCCAGCAGTTCACCCTACGAGCAGTACTTC | TRBJ2-7 | TRBV6-5 | few | .
CASSGDGGTPAEQYF | TGTGCCAGCAGTGGAGATGGGGGAACACCAGCCGAGCAGTACTTC | TRBJ2-7 | TRBV6-6 | once | .
CSVEEGQGAYEQYF | TGCAGCGTTGAAGAAGGACAGGGGGCCTACGAGCAGTACTTC | TRBJ2-7 | TRBV29-1 | . | TRBD1
CASSLWAGGHNEQFF | TGTGCCAGCAGCTTATGGGCAGGGGGCCACAATGAGCAGTTCTTC | TRBJ2-1 | TRBV7-2 | . | TRBD1
CASSPTGVGEKLFF | TGTGCCAGTAGCCCGACAGGGGTTGGTGAAAAACTGTTTTTT | TRBJ1-4 | TRBV19 | once | TRBD1
CASSPLSATWDSPLHF | TGCGCCAGCAGCCCCCTAAGCGCGACTTGGGATTCACCCCTCCACTTT | TRBJ1-6 | TRBV4-1 | . | .
CASTHPGPRGYEQYF | TGTGCCAGCACCCACCCGGGCCCAAGAGGGTACGAGCAGTACTTC | TRBJ2-7 | TRBV6-6 | . | .
CASGTGAGQPQHF | TGTGCCAGCGGAACAGGAGCGGGCCAGCCCCAGCATTTT | TRBJ1-5 | TRBV7-2 | . | .
CASSPFSTGASGELFF | TGTGCCAGCAGCCCCTTTAGCACCGGGGCGTCCGGGGAGCTGTTTTTT | TRBJ2-2 | TRBV4-2 | . | .